This paragraph covers one T cell receptor beta chain sequence. In the same sample, other DNA sequences code for this CDR3. Method: immunoSEQ multiplex PCR; TCRdb's copy keeps in-frame clones and lacks some. The sample holds 65,000 to 85,000 clones, around 94% seen once. This sample stems from a study of T cell changes during pregnancy in multiple sclerosis. CDR3 length: 12 residues. Per the germline V gene, CDR1 is SQVTM and CDR2 is ANQGSEA. Trimming took 1 base from V and 5 from J, leaving 8 bases between them. This material consisted of peripheral blood, taken in the second trimester of pregnancy. The chain couples TRBV29-1 to TRBJ2-5, with TRBD1 as a possible D gene (5 bases). This TCR was recovered from a female donor in good health, enrolled as a control in a pregnancy study. CDR3 region: CSVEAGRETQYF. For the CDR3, the DNA is TGCAGCGTTGAAGCAGGGCGGGAGACCCAGTACTTC.